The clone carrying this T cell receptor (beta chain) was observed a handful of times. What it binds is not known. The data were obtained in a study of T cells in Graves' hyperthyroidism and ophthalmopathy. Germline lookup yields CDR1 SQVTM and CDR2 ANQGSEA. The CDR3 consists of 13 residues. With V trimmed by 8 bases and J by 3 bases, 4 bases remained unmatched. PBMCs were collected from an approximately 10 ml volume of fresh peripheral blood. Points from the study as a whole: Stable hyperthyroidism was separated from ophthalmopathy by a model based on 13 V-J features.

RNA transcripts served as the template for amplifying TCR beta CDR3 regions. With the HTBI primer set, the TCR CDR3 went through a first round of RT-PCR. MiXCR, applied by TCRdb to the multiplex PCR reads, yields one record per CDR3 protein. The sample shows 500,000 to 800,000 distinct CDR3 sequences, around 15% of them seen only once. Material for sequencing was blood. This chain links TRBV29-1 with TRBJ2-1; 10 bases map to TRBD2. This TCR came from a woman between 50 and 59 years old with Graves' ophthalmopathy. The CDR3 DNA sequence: TGCAGCACCCGACTAGCGGGCTACAATGAGCAGTTCTTC. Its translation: CSTRLAGYNEQFF.